These T cell receptor beta chains were read from a single sample in a study of T cell responses to AZD1222 COVID-19 vaccine. The table came from immunoSEQ multiplex PCR; TCRdb's copy has only in-frame clones and leaves some out. The sample holds 130,000 to 150,000 clones, 85% to 95% seen once. The specimen comprised peripheral blood, sampled on day 0 of MenACWY control vaccination. Source of these receptors: an adult in good health. Each CDR3 is given with its conserved first and last residue. The D gene is left open where the match is weak. Only part of the rows carry a size: once, few, many, or a class if the clone is expanded.

j_gene	v_gene	abundance	d_gene	CDR3aa	CDR3nt
TRBJ2-2	TRBV6-6	-	TRBD2	CASSQREPGELFF	TGTGCCAGCAGCCAGCGGGAACCCGGGGAGCTGTTTTTT
TRBJ2-3	TRBV9	-	TRBD2	CASSGRTSGRSDTQYF	TGTGCCAGCAGCGGGAGGACTAGCGGGAGATCAGATACGCAGTATTTT
TRBJ1-2	TRBV29-1	-	-	CSVEGPTGGYTF	TGCAGCGTTGAAGGGCCCACTGGGGGTTACACCTTC
TRBJ2-5	TRBV5-4	-	-	CASSERETQYF	TGTGCCAGCAGCGAGAGGGAGACCCAGTACTTC
TRBJ1-1	TRBV27	-	-	CASSLIGGPGRGTEAFF	TGTGCCAGCAGTTTAATAGGGGGACCGGGCAGGGGAACTGAAGCTTTCTTT
TRBJ2-7	TRBV7-3	-	TRBD1	CASSLEGTGGTYEQYF	TGTGCCAGCAGCTTAGAGGGGACAGGGGGTACCTACGAGCAGTACTTC
TRBJ1-4	TRBV11-2	-	-	CASSLSPETNEKLFF	TGTGCCAGCAGCTTATCCCCAGAAACTAATGAAAAACTGTTTTTT
TRBJ2-6	TRBV5-5	-	-	CASSRDLISGANVLTF	TGTGCCAGCAGTCGTGATTTGATCTCTGGGGCCAACGTCCTGACTTTC
TRBJ1-1	TRBV5-1	-	-	CASSWPAGQDTEAFF	TGCGCCAGCAGCTGGCCGGCAGGGCAGGACACTGAAGCTTTCTTT
TRBJ2-7	TRBV27	-	-	CASSLGVASYEQYF	TGTGCCAGCAGTCTAGGGGTCGCCTCCTACGAGCAGTACTTC
TRBJ2-7	TRBV7-8	once	TRBD1	CASSQMGQGYEQYF	TGTGCCAGCAGCCAAATGGGACAGGGGTACGAGCAGTACTTC
TRBJ1-5	TRBV2	-	-	CASARESWGSNQPQHF	TGTGCCAGCGCTAGGGAGTCGTGGGGTAGCAATCAGCCCCAGCATTTT
TRBJ2-1	TRBV30	-	TRBD1	CAWDRGTGLSASYNEQFF	TGTGCCTGGGACAGAGGGACAGGGCTTTCCGCGTCCTACAATGAGCAGTTCTTC
TRBJ2-1	TRBV24-1	-	-	CGFSGLQYNEQFF	TGTGGCTTCTCGGGGCTTCAATACAATGAGCAGTTCTTC
TRBJ1-2	TRBV4-1	-	-	CASSQDQKVSYGYTF	TGCGCCAGCAGCCAAGATCAGAAGGTATCCTATGGCTACACCTTC
TRBJ1-5	TRBV10-2	-	-	CASSGGRNQPQHF	TGCGCCAGCAGTGGGGGTCGCAATCAGCCCCAGCATTTT
TRBJ1-1	TRBV15	-	-	CATSRDRNSAEAFF	TGTGCCACCAGCAGAGATCGGAACTCCGCCGAAGCTTTCTTT
TRBJ1-4	TRBV6-5	once	-	CASSPPGAEGEKLFF	TGTGCCAGCAGTCCCCCAGGGGCTGAGGGTGAAAAACTGTTTTTT
TRBJ1-1	TRBV27	once	-	CASSFRGGSTEAFF	TGTGCCAGCAGTTTTCGGGGTGGAAGCACTGAAGCTTTCTTT
TRBJ1-1	TRBV7-9	-	-	CASSFGVVGTEAFF	TGTGCCAGCAGCTTTGGGGTTGTCGGCACTGAAGCTTTCTTT
TRBJ1-1	TRBV2	-	TRBD1	CASSFGQGPEAFF	TGTGCCAGCAGTTTCGGACAGGGACCTGAAGCTTTCTTT
TRBJ1-2	TRBV6-6	-	TRBD1	CASSYSWTGSYGYTF	TGTGCCAGCAGTTACTCCTGGACAGGGAGCTATGGCTACACCTTC
TRBJ2-2	TRBV4-2	-	-	CASSQGTPPARGLSNTGELFF	TGTGCCAGCAGCCAGGGTACCCCCCCGGCCAGGGGACTATCAAACACCGGGGAGCTGTTTTTT
TRBJ1-1	TRBV5-1	-	-	CASSSTGGVMDTEAFF	TGCGCCAGCAGCTCGACCGGGGGAGTAATGGACACTGAAGCTTTCTTT
TRBJ2-1	TRBV19	once	TRBD2	CASSPPGLAGVGNEQFF	TGTGCCAGTAGTCCGCCGGGACTAGCGGGAGTTGGCAATGAGCAGTTCTTC
TRBJ1-5	TRBV11-2	-	-	CASSLASGNQPQHF	TGTGCCAGCAGCTTAGCGTCCGGGAATCAGCCCCAGCATTTT
TRBJ2-1	TRBV6-1	-	TRBD1	CASSAGQGTLSYNEQFF	TGTGCCAGCAGTGCGGGACAGGGGACCCTCTCCTACAATGAGCAGTTCTTC
TRBJ1-2	TRBV29-1	-	-	CSAGTDGYTF	TGCAGCGCCGGGACGGATGGCTACACCTTC
TRBJ2-1	TRBV24-1	once	-	CATYALGDNEQFF	TGTGCCACCTACGCATTGGGCGACAATGAGCAGTTCTTC
TRBJ2-5	TRBV11-2	-	TRBD1	CASSSRWGTASKETQYF	TGTGCCAGCAGCTCCAGGTGGGGGACAGCTAGTAAGGAGACCCAGTACTTC
TRBJ1-1	TRBV6-5	-	TRBD1	CASRLTGGMNTEAFF	TGTGCCAGCAGATTGACAGGGGGGATGAACACTGAAGCTTTCTTT
TRBJ2-1	TRBV27	-	TRBD2	CASSTPGLAGNEQFF	TGTGCCAGCAGTACTCCGGGACTAGCTGGGAATGAGCAGTTCTTC
TRBJ2-7	TRBV28	-	TRBD1	CASSSGQGVYEQYF	TGTGCCAGCAGTTCGGGACAGGGGGTATACGAGCAGTACTTC
TRBJ1-1	TRBV7-3	-	-	CASSPQALTMNTEAFF	TGTGCCAGCAGCCCGCAAGCGCTAACCATGAACACTGAAGCTTTCTTT
TRBJ1-1	TRBV12-3/TRBV12-4	-	-	CASSPSRGTEAFF	TGTGCCAGCAGTCCGTCGAGGGGTACTGAAGCTTTCTTT
TRBJ1-1	TRBV27	-	-	CASSSGRANTEAFF	TGTGCCAGCAGTTCGGGACGGGCGAACACTGAAGCTTTCTTT
TRBJ2-7	TRBV7-9	-	TRBD2	CASSLTGTSGRAVEQYF	TGTGCCAGCAGCTTAACAGGGACTAGCGGGAGGGCCGTCGAGCAGTACTTC
TRBJ1-1	TRBV29-1	-	-	CSSRGNTEAFF	TGCAGCTCCAGGGGCAACACTGAAGCTTTCTTT
TRBJ2-1	TRBV9	-	TRBD2	CASSPRRTSGVNEQFF	TGTGCCAGCAGCCCCCGGAGGACTAGCGGGGTCAATGAGCAGTTCTTC